A single sample is the source of the 25 T cell receptor beta chains below, sequenced in a study of T cell responses to AZD1222 COVID-19 vaccine. The repertoire was sequenced with immunoSEQ multiplex PCR; TCRdb's copy has only in-frame clones and lacks some. The data show 180,000 or so clones, 80% to 90% seen once. Sequenced here: peripheral blood, sampled 28 days after the second dose of the MenACWY control vaccine. These receptors all come from an adult who received the MenACWY meningococcal vaccine as a control.

CDR3 in amino acids: CASSFWGTGANYGYTF. CDR3 bases: TGTGCCAGCAGTTTCTGGGGGACAGGTGCTAACTATGGCTACACCTTC. The V gene is TRBV27, the J gene TRBJ1-2; TRBD1 agrees at 8 bases. Looked up from germline, CDR1 is MNHEY and CDR2 is SMNVEV (reference sequence). V trimming: 3 bases; J trimming: 0 bases; junction bases outside the gene matches: 6. The CDR3 length is 16 residues.

This clone was observed a handful of times. The rearrangement links TRBV4-3 to TRBJ1-4, with 8 bases fitting TRBD1. The germline CDR1 and CDR2 sequences are LGHNA and YSLEER. J gave up 0 bases and V 0 bases, and 15 bases lay outside the gene matches. The CDR3 extends over 21 amino acids. CDR3 DNA: TGCGCCAGCAGCCAAGATTTCCACAGGGGGTCTCTCATTGCAACTAATGAAAAACTGTTTTTT. Its protein is CASSQDFHRGSLIATNEKLFF.

This sequence joins TRBV28 and TRBJ2-2; D is uncertain. Trimming stripped 5 bases from V and 3 bases from J, with 4 bases between. The CDR3 is made up of 12 amino acids. The germline V gene has CDR1 MDHEN and CDR2 SYDVKM. The CDR3: CASSLYTGELFF. The CDR3 nucleotides read TGTGCCAGCAGTCTCTACACCGGGGAGCTGTTTTTT.

The rearrangement joins TRBV29-1 to TRBJ1-1, with D possibly TRBD1 on 6 matching bases. This CDR3 spans 18 amino acids. Trimming took off 3 bases at V and 0 bases at J, with 23 bases between the two ends. Germline V gives CDR1 SQVTM, CDR2 ANQGSEA. DNA for the CDR3: TGCAGCGTTGACTACTCCCATGGGGCAGGGGTACTGAACACTGAAGCTTTCTTT. It is translated as CSVDYSHGAGVLNTEAFF.

This clone was observed a handful of times. CDR3 coding DNA: TGTGCCAGCAGCTTAGGAGAGGGGGTTCAGCCCCAGCATTTT. This sequence encodes CASSLGEGVQPQHF. The chain couples TRBV7-6 to TRBJ1-5, with a weak D call TRBD1 (6 bases). The CDR3 is 14 residues long. The V gene's germline CDR1 is SGHVS and CDR2 FNYEAQ. Trimming stripped 1 base from V and 6 bases from J, with 10 bases between.

The chain recombines TRBV27 with TRBJ2-6; no reliable D call. This CDR3 contains 13 residues. Deletions cut 7 bases from V and 0 bases from J, with 4 bases between. Germline lookup yields CDR1 MNHEY and CDR2 SMNVEV (reference sequence). The CDR3 bases are TGTGCCAGCACTCGCTCTGGGGCCAACGTCCTGACTTTC. Its translation is CASTRSGANVLTF.

DNA of the CDR3: TGCGCCAGCTGGGGGACTAGCGCAAACACCGGGGAGCTGTTTTTT. Translated: CASWGTSANTGELFF. The V and J genes are TRBV5-1 and TRBJ2-2; 10 bases agree with TRBD2. Trimming took 7 bases from V and 2 from J; bases not matched to a gene: 5. Germline V lookup: CDR1 SGHRS, CDR2 YFSETQ. CDR3 length: 15 amino acids. The full variable domain, rest sourced from reference TRBV5-1 and TRBJ2-2, is KAGVTQTPRYLIKTRGQQVTLSCSPISGHRSVSWYQQTPGQGLQFLFEYFSETQRNKGNFPGRFSGRQFSNSRSEMNVSTLELGDSALYLCASWGTSANTGELFFGEGSRLTVL.

This clone was picked up one time. The CDR3: CASSPYATGFYGYTF. The CDR3 DNA sequence: TGTGCCAGCAGTCCATACGCGACAGGATTTTATGGCTACACCTTC. This sequence joins TRBV27 and TRBJ1-2; D might be TRBD1 (6 bases). The CDR3 runs 15 residues. Trimming removed 5 bases at V and 5 bases at J, with 18 bases between. Per the germline V gene, CDR1 is MNHEY and CDR2 is SMNVEV (reference sequence).

The rearrangement joins TRBV6-2 or TRBV6-3 to TRBJ2-1; TRBD2 matches at 12 bases. Germline CDR1 MNHEY, CDR2 SVGEGT. The CDR3 contains 16 residues. Trimming removed 5 bases from V and 7 bases from J; junction bases left unmatched: 9. The CDR3 loop reads CASSALAGGPKNEQFF. The CDR3, as DNA: TGTGCCAGCAGTGCTCTAGCGGGAGGGCCAAAGAATGAGCAGTTCTTC.

The chain recombines TRBV12-3 or TRBV12-4 with TRBJ2-5; D is ambiguous. The CDR3 extends over 13 amino acids. Between the trimmed V and J ends, which lost 5 bases and 6 bases, there was a span of 13 bases. The CDR3 bases are TGTGCCAGCAGTCTCCGGGTCCCCAAGACCCAGTACTTC. Its translation: CASSLRVPKTQYF.

V and J are TRBV7-2 and TRBJ2-7; unclear D gene. Germline loops: CDR1 SGHTA, CDR2 FQGNSA. The V gene lost 5 bases and the J gene lost 6 bases, with 17 bases spanning the gap. This CDR3 contains 14 residues. The CDR3 sequence is CASSPMGVVVEQYF. CDR3 bases: TGTGCCAGCAGCCCGATGGGTGTGGTGGTCGAGCAGTACTTC.

The chain links TRBV25-1 to TRBJ2-2; TRBD2 matches at 7 bases. This CDR3 has 18 residues. CDR1 is MGHDK, CDR2 SYGVNS, per germline. J was trimmed by 1 base and V by 3 bases; bases with no gene match: 11. As DNA, the CDR3 is TGTGCCAGCAGTGATCCCCCTCATTCGGGAGGGAACACCGGGGAGCTGTTTTTT. Encoded protein: CASSDPPHSGGNTGELFF.

CDR3 residues: CASSSPNNYGYTF. The CDR3 DNA is TGTGCCAGCAGTTCTCCCAATAACTATGGCTACACCTTC. This rearrangement joins TRBV27 to TRBJ1-2; D not certain. The CDR3 is made up of 13 amino acids. Germline V gene lookup returns CDR1 MNHEY and CDR2 SMNVEV (reference sequence). Trimming removed 4 bases from V and 1 base from J, with 7 bases in between.

CDR3 residues: CASCRGNTEAFF. The DNA of the CDR3 is TGTGCCAGCTGTCGGGGAAACACTGAAGCTTTCTTT. The V gene is TRBV28, the J gene TRBJ1-1; D ambiguous. This CDR3 comprises 12 residues. From germline, CDR1 is MDHEN and CDR2 SYDVKM. V gave up 8 bases and J gave up 2 bases, with 9 bases separating them.

The chain recombines TRBV19 with TRBJ2-2; D possibly corresponds to TRBD2 (6 bases). The CDR3 loop spans 15 amino acids. CDR1 and CDR2 (germline): LNHDA, SQIVND (reference sequence). The ends were cut back, 5 bases at V and 3 bases at J, with 13 bases in the middle. The CDR3 nucleotides are TGTGCCAGTAGTTGGGTGGGAGGACACACCGGGGAGCTGTTTTTT. Translating gives CASSWVGGHTGELFF. Full variable domain (rest looked up from reference TRBV19 and TRBJ2-2): DGGITQSPKYLFRKEGQNVTLSCEQNLNHDAMYWYRQDPGQGLRLIYYSQIVNDFQKGDIAEGYSVSREKKESFPLTVTSAQKNPTAFYLCASSWVGGHTGELFFGEGSRLTVL.

The chain has TRBV28 and TRBJ1-2, with a possible D match to TRBD1 (6 bases). V lost 5 bases, J lost 8 bases, and 18 bases lay in between. The CDR3 is 14 residues long. CDR1 and CDR2 from the germline V gene are MDHEN and SYDVKM. The CDR3 loop is CASSVQGDALGYTF. The CDR3 DNA follows: TGTGCCAGCAGTGTACAGGGAGACGCCCTCGGCTACACCTTC.

The rearrangement links TRBV10-3 to TRBJ2-2; D is undetermined. The CDR3 loop spans 12 amino acids. The germline gives CDR1 ENHRY, CDR2 SYGVKD. V lost 7 bases and J 1 base, leaving 4 bases between the germline ends. The chain's CDR3 is CAIIGNTGELFF. Here the CDR3 DNA reads TGTGCCATCATAGGGAACACCGGGGAGCTGTTTTTT.

In regard to this clone: This sample includes further DNA sequences coding for the same CDR3. The rearrangement uses TRBV9 and TRBJ2-1; D is uncertain. V lost 1 base and J 5 bases, leaving 7 bases between the germline ends. The germline V gene encodes CDR1 SGDLS and CDR2 YYNGEE. This CDR3 spans 13 amino acids. The CDR3 spells CASSVYPDNEQFF. CDR3 nucleotide sequence: TGTGCCAGCAGCGTATATCCCGACAATGAGCAGTTCTTC.

The rearrangement links TRBV20-1 to TRBJ2-1; no reliable D call. There are 11 residues in the CDR3. The germline V gene has CDR1 DFQATT and CDR2 SNEGSKA (reference sequence). V was pared by 3 bases and J by 8 bases, with 8 bases between. CDR3 DNA sequence: TGCAGTGCTAGCCCTTTAGATGAGCAGTTCTTC. Residues: CSASPLDEQFF.

The chain uses TRBV30 and TRBJ2-1; D call uncertain. The CDR3 covers 12 residues. V was clipped by 4 bases and J by 8 bases, with 12 bases between them. CDR1 is GTSNPN, CDR2 SVGIG, per germline (reference sequence). CDR3 region: CAWTDQDHEQFF. In DNA, the CDR3 is TGTGCCTGGACCGACCAAGACCATGAGCAGTTCTTC.

CDR3 sequence: CASSQDSGMAKNIQYF. DNA of the CDR3: TGCGCCAGCAGCCAAGATAGCGGGATGGCAAAAAACATTCAGTACTTC. The gene calls are TRBV4-3 and TRBJ2-4; 8 bases line up with TRBD2. J lost 4 bases, V lost 0 bases, and 5 bases had no gene match. The germline V gene encodes CDR1 LGHNA and CDR2 YSLEER. This CDR3 has 16 residues.

This clone was detected a few times. The V gene is TRBV19, the J gene TRBJ2-7; D may match TRBD1 or TRBD2 (5 bases each). Germline assignment: CDR1 LNHDA and CDR2 SQIVND (reference sequence). Trimming took 7 bases from V and 0 from J, leaving 16 bases between them. There are 15 residues in the CDR3. The DNA of the CDR3 is TGTGCCAGTACTACCCGCCCAGGGACCTCCTACGAGCAGTACTTC. This codes for CASTTRPGTSYEQYF.

In this sample, this clone turned up once. The chain combines TRBV19 with TRBJ1-2; 7 nucleotides line up with TRBD1. Germline V gene data show CDR1 as LNHDA and CDR2 as SQIVND (reference sequence). The CDR3 has 14 amino acids. The V gene end was trimmed by 7 bases and the J gene end by 8 bases; junction bases not matched to a gene: 13. CDR3 region: CASTGTAATGGYTF. The CDR3 DNA sequence: TGTGCCAGTACCGGGACAGCCGCGACTGGGGGCTACACCTTC.

This clone appeared a single time. This same CDR3 is encoded by further DNA sequences in the sample. The rearrangement links TRBV6-5 to TRBJ2-5; D gene unclear. Germline V gene sequence: CDR1 MNHEY, CDR2 SVGAGI. There are 13 residues in the CDR3. V was pared by 4 bases and J by 1 base, with 7 bases between. This CDR3 is CASSSEAQETQYF. In DNA, the CDR3 is TGTGCCAGCAGTTCAGAAGCCCAAGAGACCCAGTACTTC.

This chain connects TRBV7-2 to TRBJ2-1, with D perhaps TRBD2 (5 bases). CDR1 and CDR2 (germline): SGHTA, FQGNSA. The CDR3 has 15 amino acids. V was trimmed by 1 base and J by 6 bases, leaving 13 bases between them. CDR3 amino acids: CASSLGGSRTNEQFF. The CDR3 bases are TGTGCCAGCAGCTTAGGAGGGTCTCGGACCAATGAGCAGTTCTTC.